This TCR beta chain was identified in a study of graft-versus-host responses after intestinal transplantation (TCRdb year 2021). Background for the entire study: Recipients received multivisceral, liver-intestinal, or isolated intestinal transplants. Every recipient was given anti-thymocyte globulin induction, then maintenance tacrolimus and steroids for about three years. After intestinal transplantation, graft-versus-host and host-versus-graft alloreactive T cell clones were followed in the graft, circulation and bone marrow using bulk TCR-beta CDR3 sequencing. To identify alloreactive clones, pre-transplant mixed lymphocyte reaction products were sequenced and compared with unstimulated pre-transplant donor and recipient T cells. The cohort enrolled some 23 intestinal transplant recipients including one retransplant, and a few patients lacking pretransplant specimens were excluded. Donor T cell macrochimerism was defined as a peak of at least 4% donor T cells among recipient peripheral blood mononuclear cells. Rather than being sequenced by the commercial service, samples from a few later patients were sequenced in-house on an Illumina MiSeq and processed with MiXCR.

Library method: the immunoSEQ multiplex PCR assay. In most patients, genomic DNA was isolated using the Qiagen DNeasy Blood and Tissue Kit and sent frozen to Adaptive Biotechnologies for TCR sequencing. Adaptive Biotechnologies carried out high-throughput TCR-beta CDR3 sequencing of genomic DNA for most patients. On the study's bioinformatics: TCR sequencing data for roughly 17 patients were retrieved from Adaptive's ImmunoSEQ software; a few other patients were processed with MiXCR and VDJtools. To correct CD4 versus CD8 sorting errors, any sequence found in both subsets at a frequency ratio below 5:1 was removed. CDR3 nucleotide sequences shared between donor and recipient were removed because the origin of such sequences could not be assigned. Alloreactive clones required at least 2-fold expansion over unstimulated cells and minimum CFSE-low frequency of 0.002% (template counts) or 0.001% (read counts). Clones detected in sequenced pre-transplant spleen, lymph node, or MLR CFSE-low populations of the donor or recipient were defined as mappable. The cumulative frequency of alloreactive clones was calculated as a percentage of all sequences, weighted by copy number. Sourced from immuneACCESS, this table was stored by TCRdb with only in-frame sequences that have V and J called. A share of the clones is absent; for the studies checked, an unresolved V gene accounts for under half, and the remainder has no known explanation. The D gene and trimming were derived from the DNA, and the V and J assignments and clone size from that table. This sample gives tens of thousands of clones in total; 93% of them show up just once. Approximately 2% of the sample comes from the top ten.

This specimen's time point label, per the study, means: cells obtained before transplantation from donor or recipient. CD3+CD4+ and CD3+CD8+ populations were FACS-sorted from unstimulated pre-transplant donor and recipient cells taken from spleen or lymph nodes. The CDR1 and CDR2 encoded by the germline V gene are MGHRA and YSYEKL. The CDR3 numbers 15 residues from cysteine through phenylalanine. Just the 45-base CDR3 DNA is kept, in frame starting at base 1. V and J lose 1 base and 3 bases, and a span of 10 bases separates them. General conclusions and limits of the study: GvH clones turned up in recipient bone marrow, with some appearing earlier in ileal mucosa or blood, a pattern consistent with an intestinal mucosal origin. Early after transplant, peak levels of circulating GvH clones were found to be associated with declines in HvG clones. Conclusions were limited by the relatively low number and heterogeneity of intestinal transplant patients. Patients with donor T cell macrochimerism had high GvH to HvG T cell clonal ratios in their allografts.

Turning to this clone: Its antigen target is currently unknown. No much larger clone exists at a distance of one base, and base qualities are not known.

Rearrangement joined TRBV4-1 to TRBJ1-5; the D region possibly corresponds to TRBD1 (6 bases align). The TCR was taken from a human donor who received an intestinal transplant. This material consisted of unstimulated CD8+ T cells sorted from spleen or lymph node cells, taken before intestinal transplant. CDR3 sequence: CASSQVGGINQPQHF. The nucleotide sequence reads TGCGCCAGCAGCCAAGTAGGGGGTATCAATCAGCCCCAGCATTTT.